This T cell receptor beta chain was identified during a study of OX40 agonist ivuxolimab in advanced cancers. Some background on the complete study: Ivuxolimab, which targeted the costimulatory receptor OX40 (CD134), was an agonistic, fully human IgG2 monoclonal antibody. Intravenous ivuxolimab was administered to patients every 2 weeks at six dose levels: 0.01, 0.1, 0.3, 1.5, 3 and 10 mg/kg. Of the approximately 50 dose-escalation patients, hepatocellular carcinoma was present in approximately 20, melanoma in approximately 15, renal cell carcinoma in 9 and head and neck cancer in 9. A male proportion of 70% to 90% and a mean age of approximately 60 years, ranging from about 20 to 79, were recorded for the dose-escalation cohort. Patients were allowed to have had prior anti-PD-1, anti-PD-L1 or anti-CTLA-4 therapy, and 30% to 40% of the dose-escalation patients had previously received checkpoint inhibitors. Partial responses occurred in three dose-escalation patients: two with cutaneous melanoma and one with hepatocellular carcinoma. The point of sequencing TCRbeta in the periphery was to test whether ivuxolimab changed TCR sequence diversity and drove clonal T-cell expansion. The paper covers the monotherapy dose-escalation part of the phase I ivuxolimab trial, which included N ≈ 57 patients. General findings and caveats noted by the study authors: Low levels of normalized T-cell clonal expansion were also shown by some nonresponding patients. Which antigens the clonally expanded peripheral T cells were specific for was not determined. Partial responders in the 0.1-3.0 mg/kg groups had among the lowest normalized peripheral clonal expansion, especially among CD8+ T cells. After ivuxolimab, more expanded clones were found on average in CD8+ T cells than in CD4+ T cells. Clonal expansion of both CD4+ and CD8+ blood T cells was observed from baseline to week 6 at doses 0.1 to 3.0 mg/kg.

For sequencing of the TCRbeta CDR3 region, genomic DNA was extracted from the sorted cells. TCRbeta CDR3 regions were sequenced using the immunoSEQ Assay. TCRdb carries this immuneACCESS record with in-frame sequences only. Its versions omit some clonotypes, under half of them owing to an unresolved V gene in the studies checked, with the rest unexplained. The sample includes more than 55,000 clones, with about 85% observed a single time. Of the sample, 5% to 6.5% is held by the ten largest clones. About this clone itself: Its binding antigen is unknown. Base qualities are not recorded, but no much larger clone differs from it by a single base.

The trial excluded patients who had a history of autoimmune disease or were on systemic immunosuppression. Peripheral blood for TCR sequencing was collected from all dose cohorts at baseline, on cycle 4 day 1, and on cycle 7 day 1. Samples came from an open-label, multicenter, first-in-human phase I dose-escalation trial of ivuxolimab. Adults with locally advanced or metastatic melanoma, renal cell, hepatocellular, or head and neck squamous cell carcinoma were enrolled in the trial. Before TCR sequencing, CD4+ T cells and CD8+ T cells were sorted from peripheral blood as separate populations. Measured from the cysteine to the phenylalanine, the CDR3 is 12 residues long. Solely the CDR3 DNA is kept, with 36 bases framed from the first base. The germline V gene encodes CDR1 SGHNT and CDR2 YENEEA. Trimming takes 1 base from V and 9 bases from J, and the germline ends sit 7 bases apart.

The chain is assembled from TRBV11-3 and TRBJ2-1; D gene: possibly TRBD2, on 5 matching bases. The starting material was CD4+ or CD8+ T cells sorted from blood, obtained in a trial of the OX40 agonist ivuxolimab. This TCR was recovered from an adult with an advanced solid tumor such as melanoma, head and neck, liver or kidney cancer. The DNA sequence is TGTGCCAGCAGCTTAGCGGGGTTTGAGCAGTTCTTC. Its protein reads: CASSLAGFEQFF. Where the CDR3 stops, the reference TRBV11-3 and TRBJ2-1 genes take over; the full variable domain is EAGVVQSPRYKIIEKKQPVAFWCNPISGHNTLYWYLQNLGQGPELLIRYENEEAVDDSQLPKDRFSAERLKGVDSTLKIQPAELGDSAVYLCASSLAGFEQFFGPGTRLTVL.